This T cell receptor (beta chain) was obtained from a study of post-analysis software for immune sequencing data. Study as a whole: Patients had relapsing-remitting, secondary progressive or progressive-relapsing multiple sclerosis; some lacked subtype.

General observations from the study: Strong co-clustering by F measure was evident for samples that had been prepared in the same batch. With TRBV5-6, TRBV5-1 and TRBV20-1 included, about 5 TRBV segments were more frequent in patients than in controls.

Germline-derived CDR1 and CDR2 are MDHEN and SYDVKM. CDR3 size: 13 residues. The TCR beta cDNA libraries contained unique molecular identifiers. TCRdb analysed the PCR reads with MiXCR anew, one entry per CDR3 protein. The sample records 700,000 to 900,000 distinct CDR3 sequences, about 43% being singletons. Points on this clonotype: Antigen specificity is unknown.

The receptor was isolated from a girl aged 5 to 17 with multiple sclerosis. The specimen was blood. The chain is built from TRBV28 and TRBJ2-4, with a possible D match to TRBD2 (5 bases). The J call may be incorrect, as the DNA end agrees better with TRBJ2-7. CDR3 sequence: CASSKPGFYEQYF. In DNA form, the CDR3 reads TGTGCCAGCAGTAAACCGGGGTTCTACGAGCAGTACTTC.